This T cell receptor (beta chain) was sequenced in a study of blood T cell repertoires in COVID-19. In the study overall: T cells, B-cell-depleted T cells, or PBMCs provided the cDNA or gDNA that served as material.

In the original workflow: Reference gene primer amplification in the assay estimated nucleated cell counts. TCRdb's copy holds only in-frame clones and misses some; the assay was immunoSEQ multiplex PCR. For V, J and clone size, that table is used; D and trimming come from the DNA. The sample lists 150,000 or so clones, 84% occurring once. CDR3 length: 12 amino acids. Germline-derived CDR1 and CDR2 are SQVTM and ANQGSEA. J lost 4 bases, V lost 4 bases, and 3 bases had no gene match. V and J are TRBV29-1 and TRBJ1-1; 7 bases agree with TRBD1. Material: peripheral blood. The clonotype comes from a man aged 18 to 29 with active or convalescent COVID-19. CDR3 amino acids: CSVAGGSTEAFF. The CDR3 DNA reads TGCAGCGTTGCAGGGGGGAGCACTGAAGCTTTCTTT.